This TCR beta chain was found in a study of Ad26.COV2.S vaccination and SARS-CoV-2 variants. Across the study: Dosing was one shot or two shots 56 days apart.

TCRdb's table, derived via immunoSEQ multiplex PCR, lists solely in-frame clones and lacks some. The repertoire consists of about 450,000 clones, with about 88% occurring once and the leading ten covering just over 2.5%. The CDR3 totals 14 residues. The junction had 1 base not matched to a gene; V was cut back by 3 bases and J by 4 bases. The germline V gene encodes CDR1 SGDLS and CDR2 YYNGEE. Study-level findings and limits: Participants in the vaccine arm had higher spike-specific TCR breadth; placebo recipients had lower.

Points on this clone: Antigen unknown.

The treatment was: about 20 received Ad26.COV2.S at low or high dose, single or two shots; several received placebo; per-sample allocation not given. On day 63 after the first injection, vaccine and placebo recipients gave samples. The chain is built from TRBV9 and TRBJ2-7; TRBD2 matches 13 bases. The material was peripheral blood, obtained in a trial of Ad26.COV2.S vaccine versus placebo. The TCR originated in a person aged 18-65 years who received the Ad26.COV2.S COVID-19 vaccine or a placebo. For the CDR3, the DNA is TGTGCCAGCAGCGCGGGACTAGCGGGGTACGAGCAGTACTTC. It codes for CASSAGLAGYEQYF.